This T cell receptor (beta chain) was found in a study of T cells in Graves' hyperthyroidism and ophthalmopathy. Study observations and caveats: Peripheral blood also featured most of the thyroid clonotypes expanded above 0.001.

With regard to this clonotype: Antigen specificity is unknown.

Germline V gene sequence: CDR1 DFQATT, CDR2 SNEGSKA (reference sequence). V lost 5 bases, J lost 5 bases, and 6 bases stayed unmatched. The CDR3 covers 13 residues. The TCR beta CDR3 regions underwent amplification using RNA transcripts as the source. Using the HTBI primer set, a first-round RT-PCR was run on the TCR CDR3. TCRdb re-derived calls from the multiplex PCR reads in MiXCR, one entry per CDR3 protein. The data show some 360,000 distinct CDR3 sequences, with over 11% seen just once and approximately 10% held by the top ten. Investigators excluded patients with uncontrolled infection, other autoimmune disease, pregnancy or lactation. Diagnosing involved the use of clinical symptoms, serum thyroxine and TRAb, thyroid ultrasound and orbital computed tomography.

This chain joins TRBV20-1 and TRBJ1-5, with TRBD1 matching over 7 bases. This TCR derives from a woman aged 60-75 years with Graves' hyperthyroidism. What was sequenced was blood. The CDR3 DNA reads TGCAGTGCTCGACAGGGTTTGTATCAGCCCCAGCATTTT. Protein: CSARQGLYQPQHF.